This TCR beta chain comes out of a study of T-cell reconstitution after alpha-beta-depleted transplantation in children. General study points: High day-60 TCRbeta diversity in some patients came from surviving recipient T cells and thymic progenitors. Reportedly, only several hundred clones from non-depleted graft cells drove alpha-beta T-cell counts at about two months. T-cell counts and diversity were attributed mostly to newly produced T cells one year after transplant.

This clonotype was recorded many times. Its antigen is not identified. The TCRbeta library incorporated unique molecular identifiers. TCRdb reanalysed the PCR reads using MiXCR and keeps one entry per CDR3 protein. The data show 60,000 to 70,000 distinct CDR3 sequences, roughly 4.9% seen once. Sequencing was performed on PBMCs, mostly from graft donor cells, taken 180 days after TCRalphabeta/CD19-depleted stem cell transplant. This receptor was identified in a boy less than two years old who had a stem cell transplant for acute myeloid leukemia, so the T cells may come from the graft donor.

CDR3 loop: CASSEVGTATNRAYF. CDR3 coding DNA: TGTGCCAGCAGTGAGGTCGGGACAGCGACAAATAGGGCGTACTTC. The gene calls are TRBV25-1 and TRBJ2-5; 7 bases align to TRBD1. The CDR3 is 15 residues long. Germline assignment: CDR1 MGHDK and CDR2 SYGVNS. Trimming at V came to 3 bases and at J to 13 bases, leaving 17 bases not matched to a gene.